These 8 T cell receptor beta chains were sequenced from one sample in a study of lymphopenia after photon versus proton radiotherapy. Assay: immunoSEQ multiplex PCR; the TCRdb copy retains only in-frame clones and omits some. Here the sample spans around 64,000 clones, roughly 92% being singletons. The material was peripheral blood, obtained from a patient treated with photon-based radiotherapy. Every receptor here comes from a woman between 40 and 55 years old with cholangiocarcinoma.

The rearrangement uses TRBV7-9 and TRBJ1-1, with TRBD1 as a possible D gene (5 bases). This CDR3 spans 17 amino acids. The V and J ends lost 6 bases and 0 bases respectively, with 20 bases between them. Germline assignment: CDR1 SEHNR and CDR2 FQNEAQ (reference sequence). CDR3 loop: CASSLPDSHLMNTEAFF. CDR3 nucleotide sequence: TGTGCCAGCAGTTTACCAGACAGCCACTTGATGAACACTGAAGCTTTCTTT.

The CDR3, as DNA: TGTGCCTGGAGTGTAAAGGGAGGTAATCAGCCCCAGCATTTT. Amino acid sequence: CAWSVKGGNQPQHF. V is TRBV30 and J is TRBJ1-5, with D unclear. This CDR3 is 14 amino acids long. Germline V gene sequence: CDR1 GTSNPN, CDR2 SVGIG (reference sequence). V was shortened by 0 bases and J by 4 bases, with 10 bases between the two germline ends.

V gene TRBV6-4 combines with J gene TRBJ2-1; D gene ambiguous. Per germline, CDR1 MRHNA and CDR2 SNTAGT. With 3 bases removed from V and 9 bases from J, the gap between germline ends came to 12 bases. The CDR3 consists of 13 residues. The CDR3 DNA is TGTGCCAGCAGTGAGTCCAGTACAAGTGAGCAGTTCTTC. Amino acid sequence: CASSESSTSEQFF.

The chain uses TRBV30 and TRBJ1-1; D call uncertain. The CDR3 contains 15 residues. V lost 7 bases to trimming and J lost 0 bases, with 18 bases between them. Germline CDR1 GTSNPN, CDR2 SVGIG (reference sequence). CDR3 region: CAYTLGLGMNTEAFF. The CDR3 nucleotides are TGTGCCTACACCCTTGGACTCGGGATGAACACTGAAGCTTTCTTT.

CDR3 residues: CASSRVSGIYEQYF. The CDR3 DNA reads TGCGCCAGCAGCCGGGTCTCGGGGATCTACGAGCAGTACTTC. This chain links TRBV5-1 with TRBJ2-7; D might be TRBD2 (5 bases). The CDR3 spans 14 residues. V was trimmed by 4 bases and J by 3 bases, leaving 14 bases between them. Germline V CDR1 and CDR2: SGHRS, YFSETQ. The complete variable domain, with remaining parts taken from reference TRBV5-1 and TRBJ2-7, reads KAGVTQTPRYLIKTRGQQVTLSCSPISGHRSVSWYQQTPGQGLQFLFEYFSETQRNKGNFPGRFSGRQFSNSRSEMNVSTLELGDSALYLCASSRVSGIYEQYFGPGTRLTVT.

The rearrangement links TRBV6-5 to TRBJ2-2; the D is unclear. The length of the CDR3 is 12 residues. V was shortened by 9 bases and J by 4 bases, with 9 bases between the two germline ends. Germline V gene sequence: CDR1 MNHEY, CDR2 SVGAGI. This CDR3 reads CASTTFTGELFF. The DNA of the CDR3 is TGTGCCAGTACTACATTCACCGGGGAGCTGTTTTTT.

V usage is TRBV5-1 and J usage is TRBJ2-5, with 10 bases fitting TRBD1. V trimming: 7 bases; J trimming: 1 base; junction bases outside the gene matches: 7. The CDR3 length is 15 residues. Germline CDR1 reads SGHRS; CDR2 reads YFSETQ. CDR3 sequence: CASSLRTGGQETQYF. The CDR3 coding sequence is TGCGCCAGCTCTCTTAGGACAGGGGGCCAAGAGACCCAGTACTTC.

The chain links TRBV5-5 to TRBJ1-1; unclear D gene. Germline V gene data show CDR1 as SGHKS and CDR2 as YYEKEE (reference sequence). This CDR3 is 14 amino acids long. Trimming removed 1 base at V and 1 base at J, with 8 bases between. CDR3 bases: TGTGCCAGCAGCTTGTCATATAAGAACACTGAAGCTTTCTTT. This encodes CASSLSYKNTEAFF.